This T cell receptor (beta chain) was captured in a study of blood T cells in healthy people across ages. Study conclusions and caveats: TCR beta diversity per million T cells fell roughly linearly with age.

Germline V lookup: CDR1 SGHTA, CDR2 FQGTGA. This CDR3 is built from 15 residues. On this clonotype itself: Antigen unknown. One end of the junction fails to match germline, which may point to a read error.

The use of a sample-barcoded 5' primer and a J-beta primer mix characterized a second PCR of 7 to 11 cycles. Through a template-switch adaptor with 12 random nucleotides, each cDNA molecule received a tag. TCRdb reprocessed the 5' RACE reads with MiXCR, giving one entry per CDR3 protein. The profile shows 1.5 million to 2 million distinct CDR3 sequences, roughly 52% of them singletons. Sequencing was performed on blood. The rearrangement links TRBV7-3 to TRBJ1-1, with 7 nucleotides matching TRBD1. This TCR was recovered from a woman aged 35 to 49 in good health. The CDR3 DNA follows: TGTGCCAGCAGCCCGATAGGAGACAGGGTTACTGAGGCTTTCTTT. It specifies CASSPIGDRVTEAFF.